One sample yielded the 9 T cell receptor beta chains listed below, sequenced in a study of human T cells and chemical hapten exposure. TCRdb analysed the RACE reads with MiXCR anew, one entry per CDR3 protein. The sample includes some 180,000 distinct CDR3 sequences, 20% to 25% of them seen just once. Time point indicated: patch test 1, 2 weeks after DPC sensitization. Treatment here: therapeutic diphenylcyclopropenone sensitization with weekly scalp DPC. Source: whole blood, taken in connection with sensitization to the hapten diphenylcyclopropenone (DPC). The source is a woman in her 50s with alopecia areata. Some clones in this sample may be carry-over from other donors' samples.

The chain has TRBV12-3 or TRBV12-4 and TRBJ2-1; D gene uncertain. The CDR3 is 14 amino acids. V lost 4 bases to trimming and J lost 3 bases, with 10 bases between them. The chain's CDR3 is CASSWGSLYNEQFF. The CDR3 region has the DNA TGTGCCAGCAGTTGGGGATCCCTCTACAATGAGCAGTTCTTC.

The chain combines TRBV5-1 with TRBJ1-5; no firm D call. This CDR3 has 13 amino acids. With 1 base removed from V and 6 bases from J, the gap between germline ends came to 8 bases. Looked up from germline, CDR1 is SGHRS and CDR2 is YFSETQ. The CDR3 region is CASSLNSLQPQHF. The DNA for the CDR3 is TGCGCCAGCAGCTTGAATTCTCTTCAGCCCCAGCATTTT.

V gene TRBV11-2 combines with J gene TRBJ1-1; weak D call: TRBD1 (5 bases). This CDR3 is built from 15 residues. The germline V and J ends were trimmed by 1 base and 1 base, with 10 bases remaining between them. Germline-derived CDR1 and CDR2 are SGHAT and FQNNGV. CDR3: CASSLGGHSNTEAFF. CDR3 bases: TGTGCCAGCAGCTTAGGTGGACATTCGAACACTGAAGCTTTCTTT. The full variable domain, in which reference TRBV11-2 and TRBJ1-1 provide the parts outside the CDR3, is EAGVAQSPRYKIIEKRQSVAFWCNPISGHATLYWYQQILGQGPKLLIQFQNNGVVDDSQLPKDRFSAERLKGVDSTLKIQPAKLEDSAVYLCASSLGGHSNTEAFFGQGTRLTVV.

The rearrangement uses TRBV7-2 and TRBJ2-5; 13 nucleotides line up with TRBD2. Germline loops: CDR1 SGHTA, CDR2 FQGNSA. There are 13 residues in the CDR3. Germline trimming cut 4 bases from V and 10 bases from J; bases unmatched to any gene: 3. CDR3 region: CASSSRTSGSQYF. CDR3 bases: TGTGCCAGCAGCTCCCGGACTAGCGGGAGCCAGTACTTC.

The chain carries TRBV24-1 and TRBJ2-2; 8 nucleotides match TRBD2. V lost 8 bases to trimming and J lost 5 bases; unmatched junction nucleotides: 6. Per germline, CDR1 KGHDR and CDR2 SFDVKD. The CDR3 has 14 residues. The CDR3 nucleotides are TGTGCCACCACCAGCGGGAGTCGTACCGGGGAGCTGTTTTTT. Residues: CATTSGSRTGELFF.

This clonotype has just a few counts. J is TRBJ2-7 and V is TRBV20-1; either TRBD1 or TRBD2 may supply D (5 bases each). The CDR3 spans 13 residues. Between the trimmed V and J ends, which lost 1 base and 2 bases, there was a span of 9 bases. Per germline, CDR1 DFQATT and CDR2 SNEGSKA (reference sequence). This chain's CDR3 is CSARGDGPYEQYF. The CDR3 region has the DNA TGCAGTGCTAGAGGGGACGGGCCCTACGAGCAGTACTTC.

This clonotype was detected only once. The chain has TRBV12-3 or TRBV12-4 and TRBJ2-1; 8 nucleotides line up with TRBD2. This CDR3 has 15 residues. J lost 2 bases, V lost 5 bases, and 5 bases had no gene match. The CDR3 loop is CASSETSVTYNEQFF. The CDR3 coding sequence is TGTGCCAGCAGTGAGACTAGCGTGACCTACAATGAGCAGTTCTTC.

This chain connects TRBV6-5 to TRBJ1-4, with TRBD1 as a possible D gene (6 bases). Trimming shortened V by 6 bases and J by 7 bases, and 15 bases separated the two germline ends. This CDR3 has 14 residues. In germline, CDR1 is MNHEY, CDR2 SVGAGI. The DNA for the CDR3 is TGTGCCAGCAGAACCGGGACAAGAGGTGAAAAACTGTTTTTT. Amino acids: CASRTGTRGEKLFF.

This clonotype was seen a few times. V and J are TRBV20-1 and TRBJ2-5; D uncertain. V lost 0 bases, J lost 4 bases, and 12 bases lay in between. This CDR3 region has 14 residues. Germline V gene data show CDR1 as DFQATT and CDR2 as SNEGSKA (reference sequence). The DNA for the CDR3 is TGCAGTGCTAGAGATCCAGGCTTCCGAGAGACCCAGTACTTC. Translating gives CSARDPGFRETQYF.